This note documents a single T cell receptor beta chain sequence. The source of the sample is a study of cytomegalovirus exposure and HLA in healthy donors. Trimming cost V 1 base and J 3 bases, with 10 bases left between them. CDR3 length: 14 residues. Germline V gives CDR1 LGHNA, CDR2 YNFKEQ. The PCR employed 60 Vbeta primers together with 13 Jbeta primers. The method was immunoSEQ multiplex PCR; TCRdb's version includes in-frame clones alone and lacks a portion of them. The sample lists approximately 120,000 clones, approximately 73% occurring once. Input material: PBMCs. The chain couples TRBV4-2 to TRBJ2-7; a possible D gene is TRBD1 (6 bases). The receptor was isolated from a man aged 40-49 years in good health and CMV-seronegative. The CDR3 protein is CASSQAGDIYEQYF. The CDR3 DNA sequence: TGTGCCAGCAGCCAAGCCGGGGACATCTACGAGCAGTACTTC.